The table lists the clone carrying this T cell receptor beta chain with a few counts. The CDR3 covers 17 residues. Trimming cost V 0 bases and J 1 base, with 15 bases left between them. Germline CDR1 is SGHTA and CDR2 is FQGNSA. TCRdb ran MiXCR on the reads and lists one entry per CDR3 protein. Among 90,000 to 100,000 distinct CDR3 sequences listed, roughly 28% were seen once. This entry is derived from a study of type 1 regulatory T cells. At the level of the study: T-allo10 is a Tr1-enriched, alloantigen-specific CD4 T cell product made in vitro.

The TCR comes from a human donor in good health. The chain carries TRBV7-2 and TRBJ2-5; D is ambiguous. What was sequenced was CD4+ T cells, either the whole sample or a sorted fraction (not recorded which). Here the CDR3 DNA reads TGTGCCAGCAGCTTAGCAAGTTTGGGCCCTGTCCAAGAGACCCAGTACTTC. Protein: CASSLASLGPVQETQYF.